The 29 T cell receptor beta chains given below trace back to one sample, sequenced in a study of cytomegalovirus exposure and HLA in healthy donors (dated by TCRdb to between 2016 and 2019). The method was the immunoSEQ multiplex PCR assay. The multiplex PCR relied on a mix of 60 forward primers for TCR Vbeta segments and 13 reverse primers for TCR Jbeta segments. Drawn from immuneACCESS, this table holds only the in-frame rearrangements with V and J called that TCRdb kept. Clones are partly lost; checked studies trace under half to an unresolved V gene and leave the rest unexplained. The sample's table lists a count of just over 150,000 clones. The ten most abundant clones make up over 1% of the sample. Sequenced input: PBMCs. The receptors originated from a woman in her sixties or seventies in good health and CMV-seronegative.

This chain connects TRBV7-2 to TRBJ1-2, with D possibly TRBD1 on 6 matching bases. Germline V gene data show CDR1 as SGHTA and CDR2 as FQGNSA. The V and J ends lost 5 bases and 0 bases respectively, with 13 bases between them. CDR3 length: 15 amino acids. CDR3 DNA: TGTGCCAGCAGCCTAGGGGGACTCTCTAACTATGGCTACACCTTC. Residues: CASSLGGLSNYGYTF.

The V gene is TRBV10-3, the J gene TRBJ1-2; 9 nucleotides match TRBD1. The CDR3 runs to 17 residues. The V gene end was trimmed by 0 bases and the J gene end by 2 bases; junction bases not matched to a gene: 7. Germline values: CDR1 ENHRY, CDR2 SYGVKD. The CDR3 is CAISESPGQGSNYGYTF. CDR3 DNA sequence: TGTGCCATCAGTGAGTCCCCGGGACAGGGAAGCAACTATGGCTACACCTTC.

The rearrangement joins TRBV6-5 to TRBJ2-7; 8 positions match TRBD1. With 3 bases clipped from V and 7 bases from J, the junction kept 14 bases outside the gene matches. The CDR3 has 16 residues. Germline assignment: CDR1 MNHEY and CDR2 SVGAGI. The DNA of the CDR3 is TGTGCCAGCAGTTATGATCGGACAGGGTCGGTGGGAGAGCAGTACTTC. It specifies CASSYDRTGSVGEQYF.

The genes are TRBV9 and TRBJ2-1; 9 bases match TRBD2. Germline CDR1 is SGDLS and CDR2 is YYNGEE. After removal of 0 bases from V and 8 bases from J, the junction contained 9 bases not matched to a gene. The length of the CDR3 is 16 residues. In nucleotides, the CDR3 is TGTGCCAGCAGCGTAGTAGGGATAGCGGGAGTGGATGAGCAGTTCTTC. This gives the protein CASSVVGIAGVDEQFF.

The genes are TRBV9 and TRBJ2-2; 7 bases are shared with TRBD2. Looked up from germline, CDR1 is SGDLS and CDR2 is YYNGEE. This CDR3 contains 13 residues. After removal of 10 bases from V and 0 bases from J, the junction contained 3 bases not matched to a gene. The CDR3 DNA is TGTGCCCCCGGGGGGTCGAACACCGGGGAGCTGTTTTTT. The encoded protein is CAPGGSNTGELFF.

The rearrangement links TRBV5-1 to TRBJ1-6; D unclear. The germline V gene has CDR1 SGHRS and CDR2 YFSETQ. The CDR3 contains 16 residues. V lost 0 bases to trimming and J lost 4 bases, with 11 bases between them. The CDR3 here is CASSLAGLSYNSPLHF. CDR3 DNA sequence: TGCGCCAGCAGCTTGGCCGGACTGTCATATAATTCACCCCTCCACTTT.

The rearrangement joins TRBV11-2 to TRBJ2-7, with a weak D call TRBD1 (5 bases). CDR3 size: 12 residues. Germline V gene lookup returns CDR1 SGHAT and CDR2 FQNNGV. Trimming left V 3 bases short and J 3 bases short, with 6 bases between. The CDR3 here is CASSLGHYEQYF. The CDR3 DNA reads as TGTGCCAGCAGCTTGGGGCACTACGAGCAGTACTTC.

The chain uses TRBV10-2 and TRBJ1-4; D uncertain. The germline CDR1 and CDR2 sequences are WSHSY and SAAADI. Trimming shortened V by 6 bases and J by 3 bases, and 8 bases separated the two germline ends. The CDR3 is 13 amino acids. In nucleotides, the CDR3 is TGCGCCAGCAGAGGAGTCGCTAATGAAAAACTGTTTTTT. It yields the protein CASRGVANEKLFF.

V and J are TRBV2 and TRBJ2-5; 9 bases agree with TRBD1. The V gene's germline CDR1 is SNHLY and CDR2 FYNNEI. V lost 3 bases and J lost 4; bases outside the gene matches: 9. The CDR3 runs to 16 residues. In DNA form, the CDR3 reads TGTGCCAGCAGTGACTTCGCGGACAGGGGAAGAGAGACCCAGTACTTC. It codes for CASSDFADRGRETQYF.

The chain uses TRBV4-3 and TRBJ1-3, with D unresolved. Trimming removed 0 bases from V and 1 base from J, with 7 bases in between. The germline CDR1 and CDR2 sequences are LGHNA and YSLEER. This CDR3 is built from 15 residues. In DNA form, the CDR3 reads TGCGCCAGCAGCCAAGACGGCGGGTCTGGAAACACCATATATTTT. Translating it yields CASSQDGGSGNTIYF.

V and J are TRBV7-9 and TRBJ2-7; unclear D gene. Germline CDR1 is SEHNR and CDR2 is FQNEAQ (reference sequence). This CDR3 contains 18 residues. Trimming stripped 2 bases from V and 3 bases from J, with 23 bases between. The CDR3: CASSLMGTKKNSFYEQYF. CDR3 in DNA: TGTGCCAGCAGCTTAATGGGCACGAAAAAGAATTCCTTCTACGAGCAGTACTTC.

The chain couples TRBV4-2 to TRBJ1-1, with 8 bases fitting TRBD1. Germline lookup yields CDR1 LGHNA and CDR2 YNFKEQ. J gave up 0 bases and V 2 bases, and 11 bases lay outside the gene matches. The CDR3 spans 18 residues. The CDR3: CASSQFPSRGPLNTEAFF. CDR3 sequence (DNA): TGTGCCAGCAGCCAATTTCCATCCAGGGGGCCTCTGAACACTGAAGCTTTCTTT.

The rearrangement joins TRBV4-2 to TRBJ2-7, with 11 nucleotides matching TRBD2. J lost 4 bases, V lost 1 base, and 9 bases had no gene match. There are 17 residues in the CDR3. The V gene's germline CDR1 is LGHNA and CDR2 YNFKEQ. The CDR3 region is CASSQVGSASGRYEQYF. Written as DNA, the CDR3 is TGTGCCAGCAGCCAAGTTGGTTCGGCTAGCGGGAGGTACGAGCAGTACTTC.

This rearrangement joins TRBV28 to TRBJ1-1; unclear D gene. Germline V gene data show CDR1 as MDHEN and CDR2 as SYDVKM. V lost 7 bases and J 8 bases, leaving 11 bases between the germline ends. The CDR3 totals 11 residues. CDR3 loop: CASTEREEAFF. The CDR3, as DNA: TGTGCCAGCACCGAGAGGGAGGAAGCTTTCTTT. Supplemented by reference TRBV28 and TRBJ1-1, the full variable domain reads DVKVTQSSRYLVKRTGEKVFLECVQDMDHENMFWYRQDPGLGLRLIYFSYDVKMKEKGDIPEGYSVSREKKERFSLILESASTNQTSMYLCASTEREEAFFGQGTRLTVV.

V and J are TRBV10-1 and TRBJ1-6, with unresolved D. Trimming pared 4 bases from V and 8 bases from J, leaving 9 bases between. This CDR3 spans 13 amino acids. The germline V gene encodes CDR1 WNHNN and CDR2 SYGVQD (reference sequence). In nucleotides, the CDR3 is TGCGCCAGCAGTGCCAGCGTCGATTCACCCCTCCACTTT. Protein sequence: CASSASVDSPLHF.

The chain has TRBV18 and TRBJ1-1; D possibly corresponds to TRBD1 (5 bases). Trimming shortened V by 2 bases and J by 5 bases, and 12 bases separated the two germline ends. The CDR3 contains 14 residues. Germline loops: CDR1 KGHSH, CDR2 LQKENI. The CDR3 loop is CASSPVGGSTEAFF. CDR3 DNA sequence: TGTGCCAGCTCACCAGTCGGGGGGTCTACTGAAGCTTTCTTT.

CDR3 in amino acids: CASSSTSGRRYNEQFF. CDR3 coding DNA: TGTGCCAGCAGTTCGACTAGCGGGAGGCGATACAATGAGCAGTTCTTC. The genes are TRBV27 and TRBJ2-1; TRBD2 matches at 13 bases. The V gene's germline CDR1 is MNHEY and CDR2 SMNVEV (reference sequence). The CDR3 contains 16 residues. Trimming cost V 4 bases and J 4 bases; bases outside gene matches: 4.

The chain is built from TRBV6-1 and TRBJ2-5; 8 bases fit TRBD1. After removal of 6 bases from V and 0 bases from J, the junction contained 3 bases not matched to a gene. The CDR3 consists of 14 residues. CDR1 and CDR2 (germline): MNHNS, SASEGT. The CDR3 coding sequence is TGTGCCAGCAGGGGACAGGTTTACCAAGAGACCCAGTACTTC. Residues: CASRGQVYQETQYF.

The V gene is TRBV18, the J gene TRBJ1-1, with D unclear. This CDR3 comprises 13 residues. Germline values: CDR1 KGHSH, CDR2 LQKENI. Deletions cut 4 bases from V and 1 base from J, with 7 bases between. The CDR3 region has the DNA TGTGCCAGCTCACTCTCTAGGAACACTGAAGCTTTCTTT. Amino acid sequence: CASSLSRNTEAFF.

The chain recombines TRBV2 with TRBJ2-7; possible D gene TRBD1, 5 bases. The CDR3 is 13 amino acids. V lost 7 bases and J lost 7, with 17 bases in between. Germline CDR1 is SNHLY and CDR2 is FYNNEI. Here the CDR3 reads CASMGQGWGEQYF. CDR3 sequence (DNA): TGTGCCAGCATGGGGCAGGGTTGGGGTGAGCAGTACTTC.

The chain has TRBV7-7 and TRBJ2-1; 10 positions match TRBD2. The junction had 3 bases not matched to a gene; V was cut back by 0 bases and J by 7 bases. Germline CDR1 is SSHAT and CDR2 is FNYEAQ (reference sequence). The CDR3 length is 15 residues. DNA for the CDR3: TGTGCCAGCAGCTTAGCCACTAGCGGGAAGAATGAGCAGTTCTTC. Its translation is CASSLATSGKNEQFF.

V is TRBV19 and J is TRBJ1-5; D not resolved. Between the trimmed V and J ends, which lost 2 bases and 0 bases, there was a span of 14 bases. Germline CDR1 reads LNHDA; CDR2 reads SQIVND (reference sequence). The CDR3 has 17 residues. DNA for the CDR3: TGTGCCAGTAGTATACTTTGGAGGGTGAATAGCAATCAGCCCCAGCATTTT. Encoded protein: CASSILWRVNSNQPQHF.

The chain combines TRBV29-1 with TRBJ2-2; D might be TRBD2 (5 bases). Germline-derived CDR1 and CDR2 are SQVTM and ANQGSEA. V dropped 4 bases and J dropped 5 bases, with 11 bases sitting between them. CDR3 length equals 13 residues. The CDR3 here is CSVAGFKTGELFF. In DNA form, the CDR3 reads TGCAGCGTTGCGGGGTTCAAAACCGGGGAGCTGTTTTTT.

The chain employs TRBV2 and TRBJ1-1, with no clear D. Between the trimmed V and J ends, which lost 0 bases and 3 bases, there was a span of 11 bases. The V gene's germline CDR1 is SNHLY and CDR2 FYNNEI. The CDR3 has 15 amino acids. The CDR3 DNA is TGTGCCAGCAGTGAAGCAGCCTATTCGGACACTGAAGCTTTCTTT. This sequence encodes CASSEAAYSDTEAFF.

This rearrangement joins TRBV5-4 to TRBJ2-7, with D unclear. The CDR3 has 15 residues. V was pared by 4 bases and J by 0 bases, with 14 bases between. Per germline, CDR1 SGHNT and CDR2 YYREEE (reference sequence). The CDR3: CASSVSTLSSYEQYF. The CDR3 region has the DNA TGTGCCAGCAGCGTATCGACACTGAGCTCCTACGAGCAGTACTTC.

CDR3 sequence (DNA): TGTGCCAGCAGAGAGGACAGGGGGCGTTGGCAGCCCCAGCATTTT. This translates into CASREDRGRWQPQHF. The rearrangement uses TRBV2 and TRBJ1-5; 11 bases agree with TRBD1. J lost 7 bases, V lost 6 bases, and 8 bases had no gene match. CDR3 length: 15 residues. CDR1 SNHLY and CDR2 FYNNEI come from the germline V gene.

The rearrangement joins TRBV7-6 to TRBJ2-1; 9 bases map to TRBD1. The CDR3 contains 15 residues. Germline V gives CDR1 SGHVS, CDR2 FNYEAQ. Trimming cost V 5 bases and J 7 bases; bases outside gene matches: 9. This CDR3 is CASSPGQGTWNEQFF. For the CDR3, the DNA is TGTGCCAGCAGCCCGGGACAGGGAACATGGAATGAGCAGTTCTTC.

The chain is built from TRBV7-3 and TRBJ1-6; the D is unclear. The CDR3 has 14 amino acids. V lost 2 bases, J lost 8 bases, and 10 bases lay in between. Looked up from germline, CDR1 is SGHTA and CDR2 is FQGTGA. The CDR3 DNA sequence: TGTGCCAGCAGCTTAGGGCAGGTCGATTCACCCCTCCACTTT. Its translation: CASSLGQVDSPLHF. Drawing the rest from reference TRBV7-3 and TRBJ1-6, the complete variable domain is GAGVSQTPSNKVTEKGKYVELRCDPISGHTALYWYRQSLGQGPEFLIYFQGTGAADDSGLPNDRFFAVRPEGSVSTLKIQRTERGDSAVYLCASSLGQVDSPLHFGNGTRLTVT.

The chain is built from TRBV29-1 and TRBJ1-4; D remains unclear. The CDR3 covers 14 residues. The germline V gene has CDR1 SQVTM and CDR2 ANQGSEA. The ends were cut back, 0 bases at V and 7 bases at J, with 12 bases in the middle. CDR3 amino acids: CSVEDPGKSEKLFF. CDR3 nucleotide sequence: TGCAGCGTTGAAGATCCGGGGAAGAGTGAAAAACTGTTTTTT.